This T cell receptor (beta chain) is from a study of blood T cells in healthy people across ages. For the second PCR, which ran for 7 to 11 cycles, a sample-barcoded 5' primer and a J-beta primer mix were used. TCRdb re-called the 5' RACE reads with MiXCR, one entry per CDR3 protein. Here the sample spans roughly 800,000 distinct CDR3 sequences, under 30% being singletons. This clonotype appeared a few times. J gave up 7 bases and V 6 bases, and 3 bases lay outside the gene matches. This CDR3 is 13 amino acids long. This sample also appeared in a second study, on T cells of mothers and their children.

The rearrangement links TRBV12-3 or TRBV12-4 to TRBJ2-1; 10 bases are a match to TRBD2. Material for sequencing was blood. The receptor was derived from a boy between 10 and 17 years old in good health. CDR3 region: CASRPGLANEQFF. In DNA form, the CDR3 reads TGTGCCAGCAGACCGGGACTAGCGAATGAGCAGTTCTTC.